This is a list of T cell receptor beta chains from one sample in a study of blood T cell repertoires in COVID-19. Clones were read by immunoSEQ multiplex PCR, and TCRdb kept only the in-frame ones, dropping some. The profile shows about 270,000 clones, about nine tenths of them singletons. Specimen: PBMCs or T cells enriched from blood (not recorded which). These receptors were taken from a woman aged 25-40 years with acute COVID-19. The CDR3 runs from the conserved cysteine through the conserved F or W.

CSVDRDLAPISYNEQFF	TRBV29-1	TRBJ2-1
CASSLGTGQETQYF	TRBV11-2	TRBJ2-5
CAWSTTGSGEQYF	TRBV30	TRBJ2-7
CASSLRDRDYNEQFF	TRBV7-9	TRBJ2-1
CASSYSTGGRETQYF	TRBV6-5	TRBJ2-5
CASSPGGTSGTDTQYF	TRBV5-4	TRBJ2-3
CASSPAQTVLYGYTF	TRBV27	TRBJ1-2
CASSQETGGYNSPLHF	TRBV7-2	TRBJ1-6
CSVDRQNYGYTF	TRBV29-1	TRBJ1-2
CASSQDMLESSYNEQFF	TRBV4-1	TRBJ2-1
CASSLGFGRANEQFF	TRBV5-4	TRBJ2-1
CASKEVSFYGYTF	TRBV28	TRBJ1-2
CASSLREVTGELFF	TRBV5-8	TRBJ2-2
CASSLAWDNPYEQYF	TRBV7-2	TRBJ2-7
CASRPAAGQWDTEAFF	TRBV6-6	TRBJ1-1
CASSIRQGDEQYF	TRBV7-2	TRBJ2-7
CASREGGGRNEQYF	TRBV25-1	TRBJ2-7
CASSYSGGMGYEQYF	TRBV6-5	TRBJ2-7
CASSRSAGTHNTEAFF	TRBV5-1	TRBJ1-1
CASSLAAQTPGWNEQFF	TRBV5-1	TRBJ2-1
CASSLSGGYGYTF	TRBV28	TRBJ1-2
CASSRRDRDTHEQYF	TRBV4-1	TRBJ2-7
CASSFWEADSPLHF	TRBV13	TRBJ1-6
CASSNGVNQPQHF	TRBV19	TRBJ1-5
CASSLKPYGLADYNEQFF	TRBV7-3	TRBJ2-1
CASSLGLDYEQYF	TRBV27	TRBJ2-7
CASSPQGPVGYTF	TRBV7-9	TRBJ1-2
CASGGGLIINEQFF	TRBV3-1/TRBV3-2	TRBJ2-1
CASSLGTFEGVGTGELFF	TRBV5-1	TRBJ2-2
CSVPGTGSPEAFF	TRBV29-1	TRBJ1-1
CSVGLAGGPRVTGELFF	TRBV29-1	TRBJ2-2
CASRLGQEFSSNTEAFF	TRBV28	TRBJ1-1
CASRRRVSVGNTIYF	TRBV28	TRBJ1-3
CASTTRGLYSPLHF	TRBV7-3	TRBJ1-6
CASSVGQGPYNEQFF	TRBV9	TRBJ2-1
CASSQPTSGSYNEQFF	TRBV3-1/TRBV3-2	TRBJ2-1
CASSLMGGSSYNEQFF	TRBV28	TRBJ2-1
CSVEGDREQYF	TRBV29-1	TRBJ2-7
CASSVVWGGGNEQFF	TRBV5-1	TRBJ2-1
CASSEGAHSNQPQHF	TRBV6-1	TRBJ1-5
CASSRRSGPSYNEQFF	TRBV19	TRBJ2-1
CASSHYTGEQYF	TRBV4-3	TRBJ2-7
CASSQDRGQSTNEKLFF	TRBV4-3	TRBJ1-4
CASSFRGSILSTDTQYF	TRBV19	TRBJ2-3
CASSLTSGRGDTQYF	TRBV2	TRBJ2-3
CASSLQGADGYTF	TRBV7-9	TRBJ1-2
CASKGQPNTEAFF	TRBV6-4	TRBJ1-1
CASRPPSSIYNEQFF	TRBV11-2	TRBJ2-1
CATSRLPSEGGSGDTQYF	TRBV15	TRBJ2-3
CASSDGEGQFF	TRBV2	TRBJ2-1
CASSLIAGGGETQYF	TRBV5-8	TRBJ2-5
CASSEHTETQYF	TRBV25-1	TRBJ2-5
CASSRRTGGDEQFF	TRBV6-2/TRBV6-3	TRBJ2-1